Presented here are 15 T cell receptor beta chains from one specimen sequenced in a study of PD-1 blockade in mismatch repair-deficient tumors. Sequenced by immunoSEQ multiplex PCR; TCRdb stores in-frame clones only, minus some. This table has approximately 79,000 clones, approximately 81% appearing once. The sample was peripheral blood, taken 44 weeks after starting pembrolizumab. Receptors originate from an adult with mismatch repair-deficient cancer.

Only a few counts were recorded for this clone. The rearrangement uses TRBV16 and TRBJ2-7, with 9 positions matching TRBD2. The CDR3 consists of 14 residues. Germline lookup yields CDR1 KGHSY and CDR2 FQNENV. The ends lost 3 bases at V and 6 bases at J; junction bases unmatched: 6. The CDR3 nucleotides read TGTGCCAGCAGCCATCCGGGACTAGCTGCCGAGCAGTACTTC. Translation: CASSHPGLAAEQYF. The full variable domain, completed using reference TRBV16 and TRBJ2-7, is GEEVAQTPKHLVRGEGQKAKLYCAPIKGHSYVFWYQQVLKNEFKFLISFQNENVFDETGMPKERFSAKCLPNSPCSLEIQATKLEDSAVYFCASSHPGLAAEQYFGPGTRLTVT.

The table lists this clone with many counts. The rearrangement joins TRBV7-2 to TRBJ1-2; D ambiguous. Per the germline V gene, CDR1 is SGHTA and CDR2 is FQGNSA. The ends were cut back, 2 bases at V and 0 bases at J, with 10 bases in the middle. The CDR3 contains 15 residues. The CDR3 DNA reads as TGTGCCAGCAGCTTAACCGGAGCGGCTAACTATGGCTACACCTTC. This encodes CASSLTGAANYGYTF.

This chain connects TRBV7-9 to TRBJ2-1; TRBD2 matches at 7 bases. This CDR3 region has 16 residues. The V gene end was trimmed by 5 bases and the J gene end by 8 bases; junction bases not matched to a gene: 15. Germline lookup yields CDR1 SEHNR and CDR2 FQNEAQ (reference sequence). CDR3 sequence: CASSRPAGGRRYEQFF. Here the CDR3 DNA reads TGTGCCAGCAGCCGCCCCGCCGGCGGGAGAAGGTATGAGCAGTTCTTC. Filled out from reference TRBV7-9 and TRBJ2-1, the complete variable domain reads DTGVSQNPRHKITKRGQNVTFRCDPISEHNRLYWYRQTLGQGPEFLTYFQNEAQLEKSRLLSDRFSAERPKGSFSTLEIQRTEQGDSAMYLCASSRPAGGRRYEQFFGPGTRLTVL.

The CDR3 region is CASSLGDTAAQPQHF. CDR3 bases: TGTGCCAGCAGCTTAGGGGACACCGCGGCCCAGCCCCAGCATTTT. The rearrangement uses TRBV7-9 and TRBJ1-5, with a tentative D call TRBD1 (6 bases). With 1 base removed from V and 7 bases from J, the gap between germline ends came to 14 bases. Germline CDR1 is SEHNR and CDR2 is FQNEAQ (reference sequence). There are 15 residues in the CDR3.

This rearrangement joins TRBV7-3 to TRBJ2-5; TRBD2 matches 8 bases. With 5 bases clipped from V and 2 bases from J, the junction kept 1 base outside the gene matches. The CDR3 totals 13 residues. Germline CDR1 SGHTA, CDR2 FQGTGA. The CDR3 nucleotides are TGTGCCAGCAGCCGCGGGGGGCAAGAGACCCAGTACTTC. This gives the protein CASSRGGQETQYF.

V usage is TRBV5-8 and J usage is TRBJ2-3; 7 bases are a match to TRBD1. J was trimmed by 2 bases and V by 4 bases; bases with no gene match: 7. The CDR3 is 15 residues long. Per germline, CDR1 SGHTS and CDR2 YDEGEE. CDR3: CASSPRQGHTDTQYF. The CDR3 nucleotides read TGTGCCAGCAGCCCCCGACAGGGACACACAGATACGCAGTATTTT.

V and J are TRBV7-9 and TRBJ2-7, with 8 bases fitting TRBD1. The CDR3 is 18 amino acids. Trimming took 5 bases from V and 1 from J; bases not matched to a gene: 16. The germline CDR1 and CDR2 sequences are SEHNR and FQNEAQ (reference sequence). The CDR3 region is CASSRQWAYTGGSYEQYF. The CDR3 coding sequence is TGTGCCAGCAGCCGTCAGTGGGCTTACACAGGGGGGTCCTACGAGCAGTACTTC.

This clone came up a few times. The chain couples TRBV14 to TRBJ1-2; D remains unclear. The CDR3 is made up of 13 amino acids. Trimming stripped 0 bases from V and 6 bases from J, with 8 bases between. Germline lookup yields CDR1 SGHDN and CDR2 FVKESK. CDR3 coding DNA: TGTGCCAGCAGCCAAGACCTACCCCATGGCTACACCTTC. Protein: CASSQDLPHGYTF.

This sequence joins TRBV19 and TRBJ1-2; the match to TRBD1 covers 7 bases. Germline assignment: CDR1 LNHDA and CDR2 SQIVND (reference sequence). V lost 3 bases to trimming and J lost 2 bases; unmatched junction nucleotides: 3. CDR3 size: 14 residues. The CDR3 reads CASSIRQGNYGYTF. CDR3 DNA sequence: TGTGCCAGTAGTATCAGACAGGGCAACTATGGCTACACCTTC.

The chain couples TRBV7-6 to TRBJ2-3; D gene unclear. V lost 5 bases to trimming and J lost 1 base, with 25 bases between them. Germline CDR1 and CDR2: SGHVS and FNYEAQ. This CDR3 is built from 19 residues. The CDR3 reads CASSLNYLDAYSGTDTQYF. The CDR3 nucleotides are TGTGCCAGCAGCCTCAACTATCTCGATGCATACAGTGGCACAGATACGCAGTATTTT.

The V gene is TRBV4-2, the J gene TRBJ2-3, with 12 bases lining up with TRBD2. The CDR3 runs to 16 residues. The V segment lost 0 bases and the J segment 5 bases; nucleotides outside the gene matches: 3. Germline V gives CDR1 LGHNA, CDR2 YNFKEQ. CDR3 loop: CASSQETSGRGDTQYF. CDR3 nucleotides: TGTGCCAGCAGCCAAGAGACTAGCGGGAGAGGAGATACGCAGTATTTT.

This clone was picked up a small number of times. This rearrangement joins TRBV11-2 to TRBJ1-1, with D possibly TRBD1 on 6 matching bases. Trimming left V 7 bases short and J 4 bases short, with 10 bases between. Germline lookup yields CDR1 SGHAT and CDR2 FQNNGV. This CDR3 region has 12 residues. Written as DNA, the CDR3 is TGTGCCAGCATCGGGGGGCGCACTGAAGCTTTCTTT. Protein sequence: CASIGGRTEAFF. The full variable domain, rest sourced from reference TRBV11-2 and TRBJ1-1, is EAGVAQSPRYKIIEKRQSVAFWCNPISGHATLYWYQQILGQGPKLLIQFQNNGVVDDSQLPKDRFSAERLKGVDSTLKIQPAKLEDSAVYLCASIGGRTEAFFGQGTRLTVV.

The chain combines TRBV7-9 with TRBJ2-3; TRBD2 agrees at 11 bases. With 5 bases clipped from V and 3 bases from J, the junction kept 7 bases outside the gene matches. CDR1 and CDR2 from the germline V gene are SEHNR and FQNEAQ (reference sequence). CDR3 length: 16 residues. CDR3 in amino acids: CASSPTSGSTTDTQYF. The DNA of the CDR3 is TGTGCCAGCAGCCCCACTAGCGGGAGTACGACAGATACGCAGTATTTT.

This CDR3 is CSVEVPPVRLGNPYEQYF. In DNA, the CDR3 is TGCAGCGTTGAAGTACCCCCCGTACGTCTTGGTAATCCCTACGAGCAGTACTTC. This chain joins TRBV29-1 and TRBJ2-7; the D is unclear. Deletions cut 1 base from V and 2 bases from J, with 24 bases between. The CDR3 runs to 18 residues. The germline gives CDR1 SQVTM, CDR2 ANQGSEA.

The gene calls are TRBV21-1 and TRBJ2-3; the table's D call, TRBD1, has no DNA check behind it. TRBV21-1 is a listed pseudogene. The CDR3 has 14 amino acids. In DNA form, the CDR3 reads TGTGCCAGCCAAATAGGGACAGGCACAGATACGCAGTATTTT. This sequence encodes CASQIGTGTDTQYF.